The rows below give T cell receptor beta chains drawn from one sample of a study of blood T cell repertoires in COVID-19. Sequencing used immunoSEQ multiplex PCR; TCRdb keeps in-frame clones, though not all of them. The sample lists some 130,000 clones, around nine tenths occurring once. Input material: peripheral blood. These receptor sequences come from a woman in her 70s with COVID-19, enrolled during active disease. The CDR3 runs from the conserved cysteine through the conserved F or W. Fields, in order: CDR3 length, V gene, clone size, J gene, D gene, CDR3 protein, CDR3 DNA. A D gene is named only where the DNA matches it firmly. The listing skips clone size in some rows; elsewhere it reads once, few, many or a size class.

len: 16
v_gene: TRBV5-4
abundance: NA
j_gene: TRBJ2-7
d_gene: TRBD2
CDR3aa: CASSGGTSGGNYEQYF
CDR3nt: TGTGCCAGCAGCGGCGGGACTAGCGGGGGGAACTACGAGCAGTACTTC

len: 15
v_gene: TRBV19
abundance: NA
j_gene: TRBJ2-5
d_gene: TRBD1
CDR3aa: CASSRDRSLQETQYF
CDR3nt: TGTGCCAGTAGTAGGGACAGATCCCTACAAGAGACCCAGTACTTC

len: 16
v_gene: TRBV15
abundance: NA
j_gene: TRBJ2-5
d_gene: TRBD2
CDR3aa: CATSRGYGGYQETQYF
CDR3nt: TGTGCCACCAGCAGGGGCTACGGGGGGTACCAAGAGACCCAGTACTTC

len: 15
v_gene: TRBV5-1
abundance: NA
j_gene: TRBJ2-5
d_gene: NA
CDR3aa: CASSLAVGAQETQYF
CDR3nt: TGCGCCAGCAGCTTGGCCGTGGGGGCGCAAGAGACCCAGTACTTC

len: 14
v_gene: TRBV5-1
abundance: NA
j_gene: TRBJ1-6
d_gene: NA
CDR3aa: CASSLEQGSSPLHF
CDR3nt: TGCGCCAGCAGCTTGGAACAGGGAAGTTCACCCCTCCACTTT

len: 14
v_gene: TRBV28
abundance: once
j_gene: TRBJ1-3
d_gene: TRBD1
CDR3aa: CASTGQPSGNTIYF
CDR3nt: TGTGCCAGCACGGGACAGCCATCTGGAAACACCATATATTTT

len: 16
v_gene: TRBV7-2
abundance: once
j_gene: TRBJ2-4
d_gene: TRBD2
CDR3aa: CASSWTSGGDRNIQYF
CDR3nt: TGTGCCAGCAGCTGGACTAGCGGTGGCGATCGGAACATTCAGTACTTC

len: 14
v_gene: TRBV28
abundance: few
j_gene: TRBJ1-2
d_gene: NA
CDR3aa: CASSLGGLSYGYTF
CDR3nt: TGTGCCAGCAGTTTGGGGGGGTTATCCTATGGCTACACCTTC

len: 16
v_gene: TRBV13
abundance: NA
j_gene: TRBJ1-3
d_gene: NA
CDR3aa: CASSLNLGATGNTIYF
CDR3nt: TGTGCCAGCAGCTTAAATCTAGGGGCAACTGGAAACACCATATATTTT

len: 16
v_gene: TRBV9
abundance: NA
j_gene: TRBJ1-6
d_gene: TRBD1
CDR3aa: CASSVAPGTGDSPLHF
CDR3nt: TGTGCCAGCAGCGTAGCTCCCGGGACAGGGGATTCACCCCTCCACTTT

len: 17
v_gene: TRBV14
abundance: NA
j_gene: TRBJ1-2
d_gene: NA
CDR3aa: CASSQDSLGVADLGYTF
CDR3nt: TGTGCCAGCAGCCAAGATTCGTTGGGCGTGGCTGATTTAGGCTACACCTTC

len: 15
v_gene: TRBV2
abundance: NA
j_gene: TRBJ1-2
d_gene: NA
CDR3aa: CASSPNWDSNYGYTF
CDR3nt: TGTGCCAGCAGCCCCAATTGGGACTCCAACTATGGCTACACCTTC

len: 18
v_gene: TRBV3-1/TRBV3-2
abundance: NA
j_gene: TRBJ2-5
d_gene: TRBD2
CDR3aa: CASSLLGLAGGPGETQYF
CDR3nt: TGTGCCAGCAGCCTACTCGGACTAGCGGGGGGGCCAGGAGAGACCCAGTACTTC

len: 14
v_gene: TRBV6-6
abundance: NA
j_gene: TRBJ1-2
d_gene: TRBD1
CDR3aa: CASSRTGANYGYTF
CDR3nt: TGTGCCAGCAGTCGGACAGGGGCTAACTATGGCTACACCTTC

len: 15
v_gene: TRBV3-1/TRBV3-2
abundance: few
j_gene: TRBJ1-6
d_gene: TRBD1
CDR3aa: CASSQGQGVNSPLHF
CDR3nt: TGTGCCAGCAGCCAAGGACAGGGGGTGAATTCACCCCTCCACTTT

len: 13
v_gene: TRBV29-1
abundance: NA
j_gene: TRBJ1-1
d_gene: NA
CDR3aa: CSAGPGEGSEAFF
CDR3nt: TGCAGCGCAGGGCCAGGGGAAGGGAGTGAAGCTTTCTTT

len: 14
v_gene: TRBV3-1/TRBV3-2
abundance: NA
j_gene: TRBJ2-1
d_gene: NA
CDR3aa: CASSQGEIQGKQFF
CDR3nt: TGTGCCAGCAGCCAAGGGGAGATACAGGGCAAGCAGTTCTTC

len: 15
v_gene: TRBV28
abundance: few
j_gene: TRBJ1-1
d_gene: TRBD1
CDR3aa: CASSTPPYRGAEAFF
CDR3nt: TGTGCCAGCAGTACCCCCCCCTACAGGGGCGCTGAAGCTTTCTTT

len: 16
v_gene: TRBV5-1
abundance: NA
j_gene: TRBJ2-3
d_gene: NA
CDR3aa: CASSIGPSRDTDTQYF
CDR3nt: TGCGCCAGCAGCATAGGACCCTCCCGGGACACAGATACGCAGTATTTT

len: 15
v_gene: TRBV7-9
abundance: few
j_gene: TRBJ1-2
d_gene: TRBD1
CDR3aa: CASSLLGTGYYGYTF
CDR3nt: TGTGCCAGCAGCTTACTAGGGACAGGGTACTATGGCTACACCTTC

len: 16
v_gene: TRBV6-5
abundance: NA
j_gene: TRBJ1-2
d_gene: NA
CDR3aa: CASSYSSGQGGGGYTF
CDR3nt: TGTGCCAGCAGTTACTCGTCCGGTCAGGGAGGAGGAGGCTACACCTTC

len: 13
v_gene: TRBV2
abundance: NA
j_gene: TRBJ1-1
d_gene: NA
CDR3aa: CASSVRPNTEAFF
CDR3nt: TGTGCCAGCAGTGTCAGGCCCAACACTGAAGCTTTCTTT

len: 13
v_gene: TRBV10-3
abundance: NA
j_gene: TRBJ1-5
d_gene: TRBD1
CDR3aa: CAIGDRVNQPQHF
CDR3nt: TGTGCCATCGGGGACAGGGTCAATCAGCCCCAGCATTTT

len: 15
v_gene: TRBV3-1/TRBV3-2
abundance: few
j_gene: TRBJ2-7
d_gene: TRBD2
CDR3aa: CASSQALAGGHEQYF
CDR3nt: TGTGCCAGCAGCCAGGCCCTTGCGGGGGGCCACGAGCAGTACTTC

len: 15
v_gene: TRBV19
abundance: once
j_gene: TRBJ2-3
d_gene: TRBD1
CDR3aa: CASSPSGGSTDTQYF
CDR3nt: TGTGCCAGTAGCCCATCAGGGGGAAGTACAGATACGCAGTATTTT

len: 20
v_gene: TRBV18
abundance: NA
j_gene: TRBJ2-4
d_gene: TRBD2
CDR3aa: CASSPVTELAGGLAKNIQYF
CDR3nt: TGTGCCAGCTCACCAGTTACCGAACTAGCGGGGGGTCTAGCCAAAAACATTCAGTACTTC

len: 15
v_gene: TRBV4-1
abundance: NA
j_gene: TRBJ1-2
d_gene: NA
CDR3aa: CASSQVLQANYGYTF
CDR3nt: TGCGCCAGCAGCCAAGTATTACAGGCCAACTATGGCTACACCTTC

len: 16
v_gene: TRBV28
abundance: NA
j_gene: TRBJ1-1
d_gene: NA
CDR3aa: CASSIEGVSMNTEAFF
CDR3nt: TGTGCCAGCAGTATCGAAGGAGTTTCCATGAACACTGAAGCTTTCTTT

len: 15
v_gene: TRBV29-1
abundance: once
j_gene: TRBJ2-1
d_gene: TRBD2
CDR3aa: CSVAATSGFNNEQFF
CDR3nt: TGCAGCGTTGCAGCCACTAGCGGGTTCAACAATGAGCAGTTCTTC

len: 17
v_gene: TRBV18
abundance: NA
j_gene: TRBJ2-1
d_gene: TRBD2
CDR3aa: CASSPPVGGASYNEQFF
CDR3nt: TGTGCCAGCTCACCACCGGTCGGGGGGGCCTCCTACAATGAGCAGTTCTTC

len: 17
v_gene: TRBV28
abundance: NA
j_gene: TRBJ1-1
d_gene: NA
CDR3aa: CASSLWGGAVDGTEAFF
CDR3nt: TGTGCCAGCAGTTTATGGGGAGGGGCGGTGGACGGCACTGAAGCTTTCTTT

len: 13
v_gene: TRBV15
abundance: NA
j_gene: TRBJ1-2
d_gene: NA
CDR3aa: CATSRPTGSGYTF
CDR3nt: TGTGCCACCAGCAGACCTACAGGGTCTGGCTACACCTTC

len: 15
v_gene: TRBV28
abundance: NA
j_gene: TRBJ1-5
d_gene: TRBD1
CDR3aa: CASSNKGQGGAAQHF
CDR3nt: TGTGCCAGCAGTAACAAGGGACAGGGAGGAGCGGCCCAGCATTTT

len: 14
v_gene: TRBV30
abundance: few
j_gene: TRBJ1-1
d_gene: NA
CDR3aa: CAWNRGGGNTEAFF
CDR3nt: TGTGCCTGGAACCGAGGGGGGGGAAACACTGAAGCTTTCTTT

len: 15
v_gene: TRBV6-6
abundance: NA
j_gene: TRBJ2-7
d_gene: TRBD1
CDR3aa: CASSLQGTGHYEQYF
CDR3nt: TGTGCCAGCAGTCTCCAAGGGACAGGGCATTACGAGCAGTACTTC

len: 13
v_gene: TRBV2
abundance: NA
j_gene: TRBJ1-2
d_gene: NA
CDR3aa: CASSAGRVDGYTF
CDR3nt: TGTGCCAGCAGTGCGGGCAGGGTAGATGGCTACACCTTC

len: 15
v_gene: TRBV11-2
abundance: NA
j_gene: TRBJ2-1
d_gene: TRBD2
CDR3aa: CASSLGGGIHNEQFF
CDR3nt: TGTGCCAGCAGCTTAGGGGGGGGGATCCACAATGAGCAGTTCTTC

len: 16
v_gene: TRBV3-1/TRBV3-2
abundance: NA
j_gene: TRBJ2-5
d_gene: TRBD2
CDR3aa: CASSPRTSGGGETQYF
CDR3nt: TGTGCCAGCAGCCCTCGGACTAGCGGGGGGGGCGAGACCCAGTACTTC

len: 20
v_gene: TRBV18
abundance: NA
j_gene: TRBJ2-7
d_gene: TRBD1
CDR3aa: CASSPLRPPTGSNSSYEQYF
CDR3nt: TGTGCCAGCTCACCACTCCGCCCCCCGACAGGGTCAAATAGCTCCTACGAGCAGTACTTC

len: 16
v_gene: TRBV19
abundance: NA
j_gene: TRBJ2-7
d_gene: TRBD2
CDR3aa: CASSRLTSGGRGEQYF
CDR3nt: TGTGCCAGTAGTAGACTGACTAGCGGGGGCCGGGGCGAGCAGTACTTC

len: 17
v_gene: TRBV19
abundance: NA
j_gene: TRBJ1-5
d_gene: NA
CDR3aa: CASSSRPRGSSTEPQHF
CDR3nt: TGTGCCAGCTCTTCCCGCCCTAGGGGCAGCTCCACTGAGCCCCAGCATTTT

len: 13
v_gene: TRBV19
abundance: once
j_gene: TRBJ1-4
d_gene: NA
CDR3aa: CASSMGKNEKLFF
CDR3nt: TGTGCCAGTAGTATGGGCAAAAATGAAAAACTGTTTTTT

len: 16
v_gene: TRBV6-1
abundance: NA
j_gene: TRBJ1-2
d_gene: NA
CDR3aa: CASSEPGVRANYGYTF
CDR3nt: TGTGCCAGCAGTGAGCCGGGAGTCCGAGCTAACTATGGCTACACCTTC

len: 15
v_gene: TRBV5-1
abundance: NA
j_gene: TRBJ1-3
d_gene: NA
CDR3aa: CASSPAGSAGNTIYF
CDR3nt: TGCGCCAGCAGCCCCGCAGGGTCGGCTGGAAACACCATATATTTT

len: 14
v_gene: TRBV10-1
abundance: NA
j_gene: TRBJ1-1
d_gene: NA
CDR3aa: CASSVALEGTEAFF
CDR3nt: TGCGCCAGCAGTGTGGCCTTAGAGGGCACTGAAGCTTTCTTT

len: 14
v_gene: TRBV10-3
abundance: NA
j_gene: TRBJ1-5
d_gene: NA
CDR3aa: CAISEGGLNQPQHF
CDR3nt: TGTGCCATCAGTGAAGGAGGGCTAAATCAGCCCCAGCATTTT

len: 16
v_gene: TRBV2
abundance: once
j_gene: TRBJ1-1
d_gene: NA
CDR3aa: CASSGAPGRVVTEAFF
CDR3nt: TGTGCCAGCAGTGGCGCACCAGGCAGGGTTGTAACTGAAGCTTTCTTT

len: 14
v_gene: TRBV28
abundance: NA
j_gene: TRBJ2-7
d_gene: TRBD1
CDR3aa: CASSFPGQSYEQYF
CDR3nt: TGTGCCAGCAGTTTTCCGGGACAGAGCTACGAGCAGTACTTC

len: 15
v_gene: TRBV7-3
abundance: NA
j_gene: TRBJ2-1
d_gene: NA
CDR3aa: CASSPTRDAYNEQFF
CDR3nt: TGTGCCAGCAGCCCAACGCGGGACGCCTACAATGAGCAGTTCTTC

len: 12
v_gene: TRBV30
abundance: NA
j_gene: TRBJ1-2
d_gene: NA
CDR3aa: CAWTVANYGYTF
CDR3nt: TGTGCCTGGACAGTTGCTAACTATGGCTACACCTTC

len: 13
v_gene: TRBV28
abundance: NA
j_gene: TRBJ2-1
d_gene: TRBD1
CDR3aa: CASSPDRTGRQFF
CDR3nt: TGTGCCAGCAGCCCTGACAGGACAGGGCGGCAGTTCTTC

len: 15
v_gene: TRBV5-1
abundance: NA
j_gene: TRBJ1-6
d_gene: TRBD1
CDR3aa: CASSLARGPQSPLHF
CDR3nt: TGCGCCAGCAGCTTGGCCAGGGGGCCTCAGTCACCCCTCCACTTT

len: 14
v_gene: TRBV5-1
abundance: NA
j_gene: TRBJ1-1
d_gene: NA
CDR3aa: CASSFETEDTEAFF
CDR3nt: TGCGCCAGCAGCTTTGAGACAGAAGACACTGAAGCTTTCTTT

len: 11
v_gene: TRBV24-1
abundance: NA
j_gene: TRBJ2-1
d_gene: NA
CDR3aa: CATSFEREQFF
CDR3nt: TGTGCCACCTCCTTTGAGCGGGAGCAGTTCTTC

len: 15
v_gene: TRBV6-5
abundance: NA
j_gene: TRBJ1-6
d_gene: TRBD1
CDR3aa: CASGPWTGGNSPLHF
CDR3nt: TGTGCCAGCGGGCCCTGGACAGGGGGAAATTCACCCCTCCACTTT

len: 17
v_gene: TRBV27
abundance: NA
j_gene: TRBJ1-5
d_gene: NA
CDR3aa: CASSFFPRERTNQPQHF
CDR3nt: TGTGCCAGCAGTTTCTTCCCCAGGGAAAGGACCAATCAGCCCCAGCATTTT

len: 15
v_gene: TRBV30
abundance: NA
j_gene: TRBJ1-2
d_gene: NA
CDR3aa: CALVVAPHTNYGYTF
CDR3nt: TGTGCCTTGGTCGTCGCTCCCCATACAAACTATGGCTACACCTTC

len: 16
v_gene: TRBV5-1
abundance: NA
j_gene: TRBJ1-5
d_gene: NA
CDR3aa: CASSLAGRGSNQPQHF
CDR3nt: TGCGCCAGCAGCTTGGCCGGCCGAGGAAGCAATCAGCCCCAGCATTTT

len: 14
v_gene: TRBV25-1
abundance: NA
j_gene: TRBJ2-7
d_gene: NA
CDR3aa: CASSAGLPGVEQYF
CDR3nt: TGTGCCAGCAGTGCGGGCCTCCCGGGGGTCGAGCAGTACTTC